This is a list of T cell receptor beta chains from one sample in a study of blood T cell repertoires in COVID-19. The table came from immunoSEQ multiplex PCR; TCRdb's copy has only in-frame clones and leaves some out. This table holds tens of thousands of clones, more than 75% found once. The sequencing input was peripheral blood. The receptor set was obtained from a man aged 45-60 years with active or convalescent COVID-19. Each CDR3 is given with its conserved first and last residue.

J gene | V gene | CDR3 protein
TRBJ2-2 | TRBV10-3 | CAIPGQGRPGELFF
TRBJ1-1 | TRBV6-4 | CASSLTGNTEAFF
TRBJ1-6 | TRBV7-2 | CASSLGPGQNSPLHF
TRBJ2-5 | TRBV14 | CASRNEGTETQYF
TRBJ1-1 | TRBV7-2 | CASSPQGAQAFF
TRBJ2-1 | TRBV11-2 | CASSLAIAGGEQFF
TRBJ1-6 | TRBV30 | CAWSTTGTGVSPLHF
TRBJ2-2 | TRBV19 | CASSTGQEAGELFF
TRBJ2-7 | TRBV5-1 | CASSLAAGVSYEQYF
TRBJ1-2 | TRBV12-3/TRBV12-4 | CASRRGGGYTF
TRBJ1-5 | TRBV2 | CASSDRGYSNQPQHF
TRBJ2-1 | TRBV29-1 | CSVQTSGGSYNEQFF
TRBJ2-7 | TRBV9 | CASSLGTGTSSYEQYF
TRBJ1-1 | TRBV7-2 | CASSWRYRGRMNTEAFF
TRBJ2-2 | TRBV6-1 | CASSELPSTGELFF
TRBJ1-3 | TRBV9 | CASGGGGGGNTIYF
TRBJ2-1 | TRBV29-1 | CSGTPRGAINNEQFF
TRBJ2-7 | TRBV9 | CASSTGQGAGEQYF
TRBJ2-5 | TRBV5-8 | CASSLAGGGDETQYF
TRBJ1-2 | TRBV11-2 | CASSLEAGTNYGYTF
TRBJ2-7 | TRBV28 | CASSSLTTGTYEQYF
TRBJ2-3 | TRBV18 | CASSIAGSTDTQYF
TRBJ2-5 | TRBV2 | CASKRTGIEETQYF
TRBJ2-7 | TRBV5-1 | CASSGDSRDEQYF
TRBJ1-5 | TRBV6-1 | CASSEGDRGGGAQHF
TRBJ1-1 | TRBV7-9 | CASSSRQGETEAFF
TRBJ2-6 | TRBV28 | CASSSGFSISGANVLTF
TRBJ2-1 | TRBV25-1 | CASTGAPGTRVNEQFF
TRBJ1-2 | TRBV6-5 | CASSYSLGGNYGYTF
TRBJ2-4 | TRBV7-9 | CASIQTQGTRDIQYF
TRBJ2-1 | TRBV6-4 | CASKEGLASNEQFF
TRBJ2-1 | TRBV6-1 | CASSEGTSGYNEQFF
TRBJ1-6 | TRBV4-1 | CASSQEVADRTSPLHF
TRBJ2-3 | TRBV19 | CASSTPGTASTDTQYF
TRBJ1-2 | TRBV19 | CASSDSDIYGYTF
TRBJ1-1 | TRBV19 | CASMDRGRGTEAFF
TRBJ1-4 | TRBV5-1 | CASSTGLATNEKLFF
TRBJ2-3 | TRBV28 | CASSRLAGSGDTQYF
TRBJ2-7 | TRBV6-1 | CASSDPGRGVAYEQYF
TRBJ2-3 | TRBV18 | CASSPMGQGAEDTQYF
TRBJ2-7 | TRBV10-3 | CAIRRDRGQDEQYF
TRBJ2-5 | TRBV18 | CASSPSTGSQETQYF
TRBJ2-2 | TRBV18 | CASSRGGGELFF
TRBJ2-3 | TRBV29-1 | CSVLTGRTDTQYF
TRBJ2-3 | TRBV19 | CASSIGQLAGRTDTQYF
TRBJ1-2 | TRBV7-2 | CASSLAEGNYGYTF
TRBJ1-4 | TRBV21-1 | CASSKQGPSNEKLFF
TRBJ2-1 | TRBV3-1/TRBV3-2 | CASSSPGTGGGNEQFF